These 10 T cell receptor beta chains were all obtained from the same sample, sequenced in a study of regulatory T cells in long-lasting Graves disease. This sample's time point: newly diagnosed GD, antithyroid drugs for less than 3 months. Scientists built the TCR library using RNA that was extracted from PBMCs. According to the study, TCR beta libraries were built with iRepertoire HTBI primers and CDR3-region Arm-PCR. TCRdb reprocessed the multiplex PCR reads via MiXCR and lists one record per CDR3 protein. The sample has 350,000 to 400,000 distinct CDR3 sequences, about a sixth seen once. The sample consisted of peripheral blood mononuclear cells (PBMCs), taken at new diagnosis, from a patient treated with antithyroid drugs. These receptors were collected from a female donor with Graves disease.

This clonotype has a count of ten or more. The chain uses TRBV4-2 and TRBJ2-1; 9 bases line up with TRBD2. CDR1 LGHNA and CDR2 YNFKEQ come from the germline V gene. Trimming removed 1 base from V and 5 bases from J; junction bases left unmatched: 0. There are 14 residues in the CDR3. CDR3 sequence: CASSQASGDNEQFF. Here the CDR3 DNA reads TGTGCCAGCAGCCAAGCTAGCGGGGACAATGAGCAGTTCTTC.

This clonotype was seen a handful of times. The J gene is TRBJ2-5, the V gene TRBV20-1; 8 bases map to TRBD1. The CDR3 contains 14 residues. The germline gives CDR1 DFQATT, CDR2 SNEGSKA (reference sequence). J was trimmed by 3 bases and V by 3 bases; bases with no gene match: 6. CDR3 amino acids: CSASSPTGEETQYF. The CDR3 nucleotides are TGCAGTGCTAGTTCCCCGACAGGGGAAGAGACCCAGTACTTC.

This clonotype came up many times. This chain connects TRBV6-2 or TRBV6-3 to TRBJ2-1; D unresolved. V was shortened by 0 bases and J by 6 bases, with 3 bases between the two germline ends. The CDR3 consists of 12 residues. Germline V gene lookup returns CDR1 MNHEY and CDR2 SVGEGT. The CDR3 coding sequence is TGTGCCAGCAGTTACTCGCCCAATGAGCAGTTCTTC. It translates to CASSYSPNEQFF.

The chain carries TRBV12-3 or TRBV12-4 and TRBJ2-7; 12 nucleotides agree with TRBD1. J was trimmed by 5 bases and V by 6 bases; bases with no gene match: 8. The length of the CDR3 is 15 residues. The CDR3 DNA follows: TGTGCCAGCAGGTTCGGGACAGGGGGCTCGGACGAGCAGTACTTC. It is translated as CASRFGTGGSDEQYF.

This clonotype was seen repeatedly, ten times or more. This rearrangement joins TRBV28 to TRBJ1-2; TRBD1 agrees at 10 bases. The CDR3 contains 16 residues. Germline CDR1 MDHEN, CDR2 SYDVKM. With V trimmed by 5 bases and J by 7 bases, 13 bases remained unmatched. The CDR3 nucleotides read TGTGCCAGCAGTCCGAGTTCGGGACAGGGGTCGCGTGGCTACACCTTC. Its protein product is CASSPSSGQGSRGYTF.

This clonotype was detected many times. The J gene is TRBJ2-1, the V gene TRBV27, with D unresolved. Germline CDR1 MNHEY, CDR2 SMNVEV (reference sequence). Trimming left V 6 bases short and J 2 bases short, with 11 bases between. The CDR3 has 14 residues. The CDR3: CASSPGETYNEQFF. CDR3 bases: TGTGCCAGCAGCCCCGGAGAGACCTACAATGAGCAGTTCTTC.

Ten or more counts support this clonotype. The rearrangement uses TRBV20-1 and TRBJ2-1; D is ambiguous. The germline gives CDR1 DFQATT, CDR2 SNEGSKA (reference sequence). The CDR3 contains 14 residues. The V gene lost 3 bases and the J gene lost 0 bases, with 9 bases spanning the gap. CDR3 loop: CSARTRTSYNEQFF. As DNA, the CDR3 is TGCAGTGCTAGGACCCGTACCTCCTACAATGAGCAGTTCTTC.

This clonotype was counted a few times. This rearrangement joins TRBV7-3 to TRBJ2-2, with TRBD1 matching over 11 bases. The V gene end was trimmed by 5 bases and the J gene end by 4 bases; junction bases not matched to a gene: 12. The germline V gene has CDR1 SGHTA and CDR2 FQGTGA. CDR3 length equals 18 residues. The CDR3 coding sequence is TGTGCCAGCAGCAAACCGGGACAGGGGGTTTCGGGCACCGGGGAGCTGTTTTTT. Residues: CASSKPGQGVSGTGELFF.

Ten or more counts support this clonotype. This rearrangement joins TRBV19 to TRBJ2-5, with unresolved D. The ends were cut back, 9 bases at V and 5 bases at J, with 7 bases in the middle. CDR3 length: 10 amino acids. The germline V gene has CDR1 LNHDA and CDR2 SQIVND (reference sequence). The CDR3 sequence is CASKNETQYF. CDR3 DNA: TGTGCCAGCAAGAATGAGACCCAGTACTTC.

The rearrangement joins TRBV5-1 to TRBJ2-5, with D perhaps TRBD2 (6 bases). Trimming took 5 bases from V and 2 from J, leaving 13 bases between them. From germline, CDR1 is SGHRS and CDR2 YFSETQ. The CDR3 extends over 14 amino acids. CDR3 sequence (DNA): TGCGCCAGCAGAGGGGAGGCGGTTCAAGAGACCCAGTACTTC. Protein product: CASRGEAVQETQYF.